This note documents a single T cell receptor beta chain sequence. Antigen specificity is unknown. These data are taken from a study of CD8 T cells in ankylosing spondylitis. General observations from the study: There were earlier reports of some motif variants in reactive arthritis synovial fluid and blood. Characteristic, it appeared, of ankylosing spondylitis blood was a TCR beta motif of roughly eight highly homologous variants. Clones tied to disease were said to be significantly enriched in matched ankylosing spondylitis synovial fluid.

Quantitative molecular-barcoded 5'-RACE generated the TCR beta libraries. TCRdb ran MiXCR on the 5' RACE reads and lists one entry per CDR3 protein. This sample yields approximately 240,000 distinct CDR3 sequences, of which roughly a quarter are seen a single time; around 0.58% belongs to the top ten. Trimming took 3 bases from V and 2 from J; bases not matched to a gene: 11. CDR3 length: 17 amino acids. CDR1 and CDR2 (germline): LGHNA, YNFKEQ. V gene TRBV4-2 combines with J gene TRBJ2-7; 9 bases line up with TRBD2. The receptor comes from a male donor with ankylosing spondylitis or in good health (not recorded which). Sequenced sample: blood, either unsorted or a sorted T cell fraction (not recorded which). The CDR3 region is CASSQTDGLAGPYEQYF. CDR3 in DNA: TGTGCCAGCAGCCAGACGGATGGGCTAGCGGGGCCCTACGAGCAGTACTTC.